These 3 T cell receptor beta chains share one sample of origin, sequenced in a study of T-cell memory formation after mild COVID-19. TCRdb itself ran the 5' RACE reads through MiXCR, one entry per CDR3 protein. This sample has hundreds of thousands of distinct CDR3 sequences; approximately 19% occur once, and the top ten carry around 12%. The sequencing sample was made of PBMCs or a T cell subset sorted from them (not recorded which). These receptors all stem from an adult woman who had mild COVID-19 (a few samples of this study predate the infection). Cell type and time point are not known.

This clonotype was counted only a few times. The V gene is TRBV3-1, the J gene TRBJ2-1, with no clear D. CDR1 and CDR2 (germline): LGHDT, YNNKEL (reference sequence). V lost 1 base, J lost 4 bases, and 11 bases lay in between. The CDR3 contains 15 residues. The CDR3 loop reads CASSQGPGLYNEQFF. DNA for the CDR3: TGTGCCAGCAGCCAAGGGCCGGGCCTATACAATGAGCAGTTCTTC.

This clonotype was found many times. This chain's CDR3 is CAISELENGEQFF. CDR3 bases: TGTGCCATCAGTGAGTTGGAAAATGGGGAGCAGTTCTTC. J is TRBJ2-1 and V is TRBV10-3; no clear D gene. Germline CDR1 is ENHRY and CDR2 is SYGVKD. Trimming cost V 1 base and J 10 bases, with 11 bases left between them. The CDR3 has 13 amino acids.

There are a few counts of this clonotype. The rearrangement uses TRBV19 and TRBJ1-2; TRBD1 is a possible D gene (5 bases). CDR1 and CDR2 (germline): LNHDA, SQIVND (reference sequence). This CDR3 has 13 amino acids. V was pared by 6 bases and J by 0 bases, with 8 bases between. DNA for the CDR3: TGTGCCAGTAGGTGGGACCCTAACTATGGCTACACCTTC. Protein product: CASRWDPNYGYTF.